This T cell receptor beta chain was observed in a study of CD8 T cells in ankylosing spondylitis. This clonotype was counted between two and nine times. This CDR3 contains 15 residues. V gave up 0 bases and J gave up 3 bases, with 12 bases separating them. CDR1 and CDR2 (germline): SGHRS, YFSETQ. Each CDR3 protein is one row after TCRdb ran MiXCR on the 5' RACE reads. The profile shows 150,000 to 200,000 distinct CDR3 sequences, roughly 18% of them singletons. This TCR derives from a male donor with ankylosing spondylitis or in good health (not recorded which). Material for sequencing was blood, either unsorted or a sorted T cell fraction (not recorded which). This rearrangement joins TRBV5-1 to TRBJ1-1; D is undetermined. This CDR3 reads CASSLVGGWDTEAFF. In DNA form, the CDR3 reads TGCGCCAGCAGCTTGGTCGGCGGGTGGGACACTGAAGCTTTCTTT. Full variable domain (rest looked up from reference TRBV5-1 and TRBJ1-1): KAGVTQTPRYLIKTRGQQVTLSCSPISGHRSVSWYQQTPGQGLQFLFEYFSETQRNKGNFPGRFSGRQFSNSRSEMNVSTLELGDSALYLCASSLVGGWDTEAFFGQGTRLTVV.